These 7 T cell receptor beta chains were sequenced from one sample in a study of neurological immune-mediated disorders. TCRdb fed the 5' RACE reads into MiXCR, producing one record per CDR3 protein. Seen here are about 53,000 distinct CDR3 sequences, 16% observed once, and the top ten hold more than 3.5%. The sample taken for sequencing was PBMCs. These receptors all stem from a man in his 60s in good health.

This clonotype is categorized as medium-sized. The CDR3 DNA reads TGCAGTGCTAGAGGACTAGCGGGCTACGAGCAGTACTTC. Protein product: CSARGLAGYEQYF. The V call is TRBV20-1, the J call TRBJ2-7; 10 positions match TRBD2. Per the germline V gene, CDR1 is DFQATT and CDR2 is SNEGSKA (reference sequence). CDR3 length: 13 amino acids. V dropped 1 base and J dropped 3; count of bases not matched to a gene: 0.

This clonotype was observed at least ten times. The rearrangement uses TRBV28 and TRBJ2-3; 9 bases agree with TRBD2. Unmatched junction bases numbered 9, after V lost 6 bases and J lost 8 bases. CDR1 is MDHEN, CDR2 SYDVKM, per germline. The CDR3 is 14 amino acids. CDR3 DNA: TGTGCCAGCAGCTCGGGACTAGCCGGGCTTACGCAGTATTTT. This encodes CASSSGLAGLTQYF.

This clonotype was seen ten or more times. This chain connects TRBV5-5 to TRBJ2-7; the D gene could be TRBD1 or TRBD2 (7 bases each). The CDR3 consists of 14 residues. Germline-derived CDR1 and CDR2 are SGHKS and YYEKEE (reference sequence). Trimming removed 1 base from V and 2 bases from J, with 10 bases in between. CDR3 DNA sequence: TGTGCCAGCAGCTTGCAGGGGGGGCCCTACGAGCAGTACTTC. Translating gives CASSLQGGPYEQYF.

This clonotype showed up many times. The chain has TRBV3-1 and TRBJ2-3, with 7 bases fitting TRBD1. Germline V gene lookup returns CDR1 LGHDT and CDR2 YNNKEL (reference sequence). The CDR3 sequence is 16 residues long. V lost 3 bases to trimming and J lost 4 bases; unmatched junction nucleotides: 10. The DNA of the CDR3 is TGTGCCAGCAGCCAGGGGAAGGGGGCTTCTTCAGATACGCAGTATTTT. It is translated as CASSQGKGASSDTQYF.

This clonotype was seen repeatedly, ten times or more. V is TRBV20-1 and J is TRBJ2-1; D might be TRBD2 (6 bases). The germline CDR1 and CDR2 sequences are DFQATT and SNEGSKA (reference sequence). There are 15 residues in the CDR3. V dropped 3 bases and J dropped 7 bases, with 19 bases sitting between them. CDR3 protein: CSARDSGVLGNEQFF. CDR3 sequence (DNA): TGCAGTGCTAGGGATTCGGGGGTTCTTGGGAATGAGCAGTTCTTC.

The CDR3 DNA follows: TGTGCCAGCAGCGTAGAAGTAGGGGGATACAAGCAGTACTTC. The encoded protein is CASSVEVGGYKQYF. The genes are TRBV9 and TRBJ2-7, with D maybe TRBD1 (6 bases). The CDR3 covers 14 residues. Trimming pared 0 bases from V and 8 bases from J, leaving 15 bases between. The V gene's germline CDR1 is SGDLS and CDR2 YYNGEE. The full variable domain, completed using reference TRBV9 and TRBJ2-7, is DSGVTQTPKHLITATGQRVTLRCSPRSGDLSVYWYQQSLDQGLQFLIQYYNGEERAKGNILERFSAQQFPDLHSELNLSSLELGDSALYFCASSVEVGGYKQYFGPGTRLTVT.

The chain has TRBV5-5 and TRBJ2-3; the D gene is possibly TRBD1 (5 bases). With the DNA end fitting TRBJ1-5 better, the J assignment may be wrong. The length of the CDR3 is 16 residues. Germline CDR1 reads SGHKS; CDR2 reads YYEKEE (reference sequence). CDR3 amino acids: CASSFVGGATTDTQHF. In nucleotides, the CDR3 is TGTGCCAGCAGCTTCGTAGGCGGGGCTACCACAGATACGCAGCATTTT.